This is a list of T cell receptor beta chains from one sample in a study of persistence of HIV-infected CD4 T cells. No cognate antigen is known for these TCRs. Libraries were prepared by immunoSEQ multiplex PCR; TCRdb keeps only in-frame clonotypes and omits some of them. The table shows 25,000 to 40,000 clones, with roughly four fifths occurring only once. The sequenced sample was CD4+ T cells sorted from PBMCs after roughly 17-hour stimulation, obtained from a patient who received antiretroviral therapy. Receptor source: an adult woman with HIV who was CMV-seropositive. The CDR3 runs from the conserved cysteine through the conserved F or W. The D gene is left open where the match is weak.

d_call j_call v_call cdr3_aa
TRBD1 TRBJ2-2 TRBV9 CASSATGGYTGELFF
. TRBJ2-7 TRBV15 CATSSSSGVRQYF
TRBD1 TRBJ1-5 TRBV28 CASSETGLGQPQHF
. TRBJ2-7 TRBV10-2 CASSSRDYEQYF
. TRBJ2-3 TRBV29-1 CSVGASTNPPQYF
. TRBJ1-2 TRBV5-5 CASSLRPDLNYGYTF
TRBD1 TRBJ2-7 TRBV5-6 CASSLGQGAYEQYF
. TRBJ1-1 TRBV27 CASSLSGRAAFF
TRBD2 TRBJ2-3 TRBV24-1 CATSDSLAGGLSTDTQYF
. TRBJ2-3 TRBV5-1 CASSQTTDTQYF
. TRBJ2-2 TRBV5-1 CASSSLGNTGELFF
. TRBJ2-5 TRBV7-9 CASSRDFQETQYF
. TRBJ1-3 TRBV3-1/TRBV3-2 CASSQGEPRNTIYF
. TRBJ1-1 TRBV19 CASSRNTEAFF
. TRBJ2-6 TRBV7-9 CASSLAYGRFGANVLTF
. TRBJ1-5 TRBV29-1 CSVQDTGFNQPQHF
. TRBJ1-1 TRBV10-3 CAIRAGSGTEAFF
. TRBJ1-4 TRBV18 CASSPGIKPNEKLFF
TRBD2 TRBJ2-1 TRBV7-2 CASSLSRRERGYKQFF
TRBD1 TRBJ1-5 TRBV7-9 CASSLGTGVSNQPQHF
TRBD2 TRBJ2-1 TRBV5-1 CASSLSSGSRQFF
TRBD1 TRBJ2-5 TRBV30 CAWERTGAETQYF
. TRBJ2-3 TRBV18 CASSPRTDTQYF